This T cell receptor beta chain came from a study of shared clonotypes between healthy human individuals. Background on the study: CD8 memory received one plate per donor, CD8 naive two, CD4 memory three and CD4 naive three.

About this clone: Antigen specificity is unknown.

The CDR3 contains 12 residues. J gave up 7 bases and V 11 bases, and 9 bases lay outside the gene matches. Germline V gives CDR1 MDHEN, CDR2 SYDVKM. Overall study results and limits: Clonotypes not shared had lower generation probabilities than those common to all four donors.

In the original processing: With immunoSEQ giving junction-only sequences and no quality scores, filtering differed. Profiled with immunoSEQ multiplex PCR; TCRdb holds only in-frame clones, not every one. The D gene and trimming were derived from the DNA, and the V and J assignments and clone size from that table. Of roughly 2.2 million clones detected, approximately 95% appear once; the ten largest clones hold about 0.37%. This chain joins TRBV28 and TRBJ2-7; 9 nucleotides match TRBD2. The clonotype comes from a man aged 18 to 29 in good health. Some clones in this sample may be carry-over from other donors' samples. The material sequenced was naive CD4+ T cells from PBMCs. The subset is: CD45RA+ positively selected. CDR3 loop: CAAGGPHLEQYF. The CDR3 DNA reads TGTGCCGCGGGGGGGCCCCATCTAGAGCAGTACTTC. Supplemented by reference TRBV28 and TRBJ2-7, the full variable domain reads DVKVTQSSRYLVKRTGEKVFLECVQDMDHENMFWYRQDPGLGLRLIYFSYDVKMKEKGDIPEGYSVSREKKERFSLILESASTNQTSMYLCAAGGPHLEQYFGPGTRLTVT.